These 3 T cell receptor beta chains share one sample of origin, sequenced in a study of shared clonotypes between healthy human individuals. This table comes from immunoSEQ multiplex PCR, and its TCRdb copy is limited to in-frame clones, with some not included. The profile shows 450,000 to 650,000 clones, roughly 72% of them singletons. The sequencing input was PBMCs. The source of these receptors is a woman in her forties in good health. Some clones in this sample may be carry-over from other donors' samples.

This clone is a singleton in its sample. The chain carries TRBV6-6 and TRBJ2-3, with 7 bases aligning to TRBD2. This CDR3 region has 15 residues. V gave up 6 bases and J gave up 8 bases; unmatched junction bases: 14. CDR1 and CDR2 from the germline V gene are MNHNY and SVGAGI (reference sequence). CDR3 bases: TGTGCCAGCAGCCTCAACCGGGAGGAGGGAGTTACGCAGTATTTT. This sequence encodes CASSLNREEGVTQYF.

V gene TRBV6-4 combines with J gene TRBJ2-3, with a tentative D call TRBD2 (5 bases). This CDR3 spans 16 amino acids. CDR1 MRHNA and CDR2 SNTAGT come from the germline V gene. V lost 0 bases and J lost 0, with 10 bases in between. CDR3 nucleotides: TGTGCCAGCAGTGACTCAATAGACTATAGCACAGATACGCAGTATTTT. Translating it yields CASSDSIDYSTDTQYF.

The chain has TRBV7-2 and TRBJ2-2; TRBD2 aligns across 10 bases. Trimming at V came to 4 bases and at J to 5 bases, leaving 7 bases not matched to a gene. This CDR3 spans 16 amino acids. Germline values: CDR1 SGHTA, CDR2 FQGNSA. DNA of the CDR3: TGTGCCAGCAGCTCCAGCGGGAGGGCCGGGACCGGGGAGCTGTTTTTT. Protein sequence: CASSSSGRAGTGELFF.